This is a list of T cell receptor beta chains from one sample in a study of blood T cell dynamics during melanoma immunotherapy. The protocol was immunoSEQ multiplex PCR, while the TCRdb copy is restricted to in-frame clones and leaves out a portion. This table holds roughly 15,000 clones, 87% found once. Sequencing used blood, obtained from a patient treated with checkpoint blockade. The receptor source for this set is a human donor with melanoma. CDR3s include the opening cysteine and the closing phenylalanine or tryptophan. The D gene is left open where the match is weak. The size of a clone is reported for some rows only, either as once, few or many, or as a class for expanded clones.

v_call	clone_size	j_call	d_call	cdr3_nt	cdr3_aa
TRBV7-9	NA	TRBJ2-7	NA	TGTGCCAGCAGGCCAGGTCGCGGGACTCCCGCCTACGAGCAGTACTTC	CASRPGRGTPAYEQYF
TRBV10-3	NA	TRBJ2-1	NA	TGTGCCATCACCGGTACTAGTGGCTACAATGAGCAGTTCTTC	CAITGTSGYNEQFF
TRBV15	NA	TRBJ1-1	NA	TGTGCCACCAGCAGGGGGGGGATGAACACTGAAGCTTTCTTT	CATSRGGMNTEAFF
TRBV29-1	once	TRBJ1-2	TRBD1	TGCAGCGTCAGGGGGCAGGAGGGCTACACCTTC	CSVRGQEGYTF
TRBV14	NA	TRBJ2-1	NA	TGTGCCAGCAGCCAAGTCGACCTTTCCTACAATGAGCAGTTCTTC	CASSQVDLSYNEQFF
TRBV5-4	NA	TRBJ2-5	NA	TGTGCCAGCAGCTCTCCTAGCGTGGGGCAAGAGACCCAGTACTTC	CASSSPSVGQETQYF
TRBV20-1	NA	TRBJ2-1	NA	TGCAGTGTTTACGGGGGAAATGAGCAGTTCTTC	CSVYGGNEQFF
TRBV15	few	TRBJ2-5	TRBD2	TGTGCCACCAGCAGAGGACTAGCGGGAGGGCCGACTGAGACCCAGTACTTC	CATSRGLAGGPTETQYF
TRBV11-1	NA	TRBJ2-2	TRBD2	TGTGCCAGCAGTCAAGCGGGACGGACCGGGGAGCTGTTTTTT	CASSQAGRTGELFF
TRBV7-2	NA	TRBJ2-1	NA	TGTGCCAGCAGCTTAGGGGCGGGACCCTCCTACAATGAGCAGTTCTTC	CASSLGAGPSYNEQFF
TRBV7-2	NA	TRBJ1-4	NA	TGTGCCAGCAGCTTAGCGGGGTCGGAGAATGAAAAACTGTTTTTT	CASSLAGSENEKLFF
TRBV9	once	TRBJ2-1	NA	TGTGCCAGCAGCGTAGGGAGTCCAGCGGCCTCCGGCAATGAGCAGTTCTTC	CASSVGSPAASGNEQFF
TRBV27	once	TRBJ1-3	NA	TGTGCCAGCAGTTCGGGGGCGTCTGGAAACACCATATATTTT	CASSSGASGNTIYF
TRBV28	NA	TRBJ2-7	NA	TGTGCCAGCAGTTTATACGGCGCCTACGAGCAGTACTTC	CASSLYGAYEQYF